The clone carrying this T cell receptor beta chain was observed once. The source of the sample is a study of T cell changes during pregnancy in multiple sclerosis. Measured with immunoSEQ multiplex PCR; TCRdb has only the in-frame clones, and not every one. The sample consists of around 70,000 clones, approximately 92% of them appearing once. The V gene's germline CDR1 is MDHEN and CDR2 SYDVKM. V dropped 10 bases and J dropped 6; count of bases not matched to a gene: 30. This CDR3 has 19 amino acids. The input for sequencing was peripheral blood, taken before pregnancy. The receptor's source is a female donor with multiple sclerosis, enrolled in a pregnancy study. This chain links TRBV28 with TRBJ2-7; the match to TRBD2 covers 7 bases. The DNA for the CDR3 is TGTGCCACCCCTACCTGGGGGGAGGGACTACTCCCCATCGCCTGCGAGCAGTACTTC. Protein product: CATPTWGEGLLPIACEQYF.